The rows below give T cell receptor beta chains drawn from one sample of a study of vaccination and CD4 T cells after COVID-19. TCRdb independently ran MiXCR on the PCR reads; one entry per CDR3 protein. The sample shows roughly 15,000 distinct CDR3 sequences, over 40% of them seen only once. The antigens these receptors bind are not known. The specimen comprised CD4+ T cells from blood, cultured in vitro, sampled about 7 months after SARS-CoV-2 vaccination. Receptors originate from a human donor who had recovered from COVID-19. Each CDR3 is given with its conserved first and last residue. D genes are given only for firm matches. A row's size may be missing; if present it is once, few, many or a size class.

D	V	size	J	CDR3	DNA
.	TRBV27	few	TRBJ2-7	CASRRQGNSYEQYF	TGTGCCAGCAGACGTCAGGGGAACTCCTACGAGCAGTACTTC
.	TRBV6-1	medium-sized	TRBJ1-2	CASNQGGALGYGYTF	TGTGCCAGCAACCAAGGTGGGGCCCTGGGCTATGGCTACACCTTC
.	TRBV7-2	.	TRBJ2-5	CASRPRDYQETQYF	TGTGCCAGCAGACCCCGGGACTACCAAGAGACCCAGTACTTC
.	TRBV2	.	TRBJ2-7	CASSDADIYEQYF	TGTGCCAGCAGTGACGCGGACATCTACGAGCAGTACTTC
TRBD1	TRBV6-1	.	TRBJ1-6	CASSADRVGSPLHF	TGTGCCAGCAGTGCGGACAGGGTTGGCTCACCCCTCCACTTT
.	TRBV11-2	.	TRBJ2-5	CASSLGFSGIGETQYF	TGTGCCAGCAGCTTAGGGTTCTCGGGGATTGGGGAGACCCAGTACTTC
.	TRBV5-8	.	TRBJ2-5	CASSLQGAEQETQYF	TGTGCCAGCAGCCTGCAGGGAGCGGAACAAGAGACCCAGTACTTC
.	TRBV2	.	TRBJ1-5	CASMGAEQPQHF	TGTGCCAGCATGGGGGCGGAACAGCCCCAGCATTTT
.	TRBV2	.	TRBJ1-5	CASKRQSNQPQHF	TGTGCCAGCAAGAGACAAAGCAATCAGCCCCAGCATTTT
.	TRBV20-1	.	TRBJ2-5	CSAEGTLISEETQYF	TGCAGTGCTGAAGGGACGTTAATAAGTGAAGAGACCCAGTACTTC
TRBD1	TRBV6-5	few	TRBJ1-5	CASRSLDRGLDQPQHF	TGTGCCAGCAGATCACTCGACAGGGGGCTCGATCAGCCCCAGCATTTT
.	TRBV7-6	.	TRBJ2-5	CASSLFGGFQETQYF	TGTGCCAGCAGCTTATTTGGAGGTTTCCAAGAGACCCAGTACTTC
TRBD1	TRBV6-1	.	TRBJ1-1	CASSGTGTESAEAFF	TGTGCCAGCAGTGGAACCGGGACAGAATCCGCTGAAGCTTTCTTT
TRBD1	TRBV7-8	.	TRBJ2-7	CASSVYRGREQYF	TGTGCCAGCAGCGTGTACAGGGGGCGGGAGCAGTACTTC
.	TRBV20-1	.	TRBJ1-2	CSARDLKGANYGYTF	TGCAGTGCTAGAGATTTGAAGGGAGCTAACTATGGCTACACCTTC
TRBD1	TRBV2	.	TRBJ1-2	CASSPDRGSGYTF	TGTGCCAGCAGTCCAGACAGGGGAAGTGGCTACACCTTC
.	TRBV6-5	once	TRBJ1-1	CASSYSIPPQRMNTEAFF	TGTGCCAGCAGTTACTCGATACCCCCCCAGCGCATGAACACTGAAGCTTTCTTT
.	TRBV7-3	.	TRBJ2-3	CASSGGRGFGTDTQYF	TGTGCCAGCAGCGGCGGACGCGGCTTTGGCACAGATACGCAGTATTTT
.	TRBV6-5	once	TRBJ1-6	CASSYSGGLYNSPLHF	TGTGCCAGCAGTTACTCGGGGGGACTTTATAATTCACCCCTCCACTTT
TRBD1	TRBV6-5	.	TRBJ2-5	CASSYASGTGAQETQYF	TGTGCCAGCAGTTACGCCTCCGGGACAGGGGCGCAAGAGACCCAGTACTTC
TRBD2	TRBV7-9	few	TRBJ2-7	CASSLQTSGSSLYF	TGTGCCAGCAGCCTCCAGACTAGCGGGAGTTCCTTGTACTTC
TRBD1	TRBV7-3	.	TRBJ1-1	CASSLDRGQSLLGTEAFF	TGTGCCAGCAGCCTCGATAGGGGGCAATCACTACTGGGGACTGAAGCTTTCTTT
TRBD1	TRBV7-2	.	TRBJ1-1	CASSRVGTVNTEAFF	TGTGCCAGCAGCCGCGTGGGGACAGTGAACACTGAAGCTTTCTTT
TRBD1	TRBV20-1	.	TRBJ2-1	CSARDWLRGQGPYNEQFF	TGCAGTGCTAGAGATTGGCTCCGGGGACAGGGTCCCTACAATGAGCAGTTCTTC
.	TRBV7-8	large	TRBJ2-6	CASSFLTGFGANVLTF	TGTGCCAGCAGCTTTTTAACAGGGTTTGGGGCCAACGTCCTGACTTTC
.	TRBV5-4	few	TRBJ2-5	CASRLSESETQYF	TGTGCCAGCAGACTGAGCGAGTCGGAGACCCAGTACTTC
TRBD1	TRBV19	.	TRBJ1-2	CASSRRQGAAYGYTF	TGTGCCAGTAGTAGAAGACAGGGGGCCGCCTATGGCTACACCTTC
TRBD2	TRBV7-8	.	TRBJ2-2	CASSARSLAGGPPGELFF	TGTGCCAGCAGCGCCCGGTCCCTAGCGGGAGGGCCCCCCGGGGAGCTGTTTTTT
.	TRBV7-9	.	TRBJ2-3	CASSFFGPEKDTQYF	TGTGCCAGCAGCTTTTTCGGACCAGAGAAAGATACGCAGTATTTT
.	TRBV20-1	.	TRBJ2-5	CSASRQGTSQETQYF	TGCAGTGCTAGCCGACAAGGGACGTCGCAAGAGACCCAGTACTTC
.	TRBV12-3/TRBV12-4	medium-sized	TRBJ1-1	CASSRQGMNTEAFF	TGTGCCAGCAGTCGTCAGGGGATGAACACTGAAGCTTTCTTT
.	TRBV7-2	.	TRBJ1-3	CASSLAPLGQVNTIYF	TGTGCCAGCAGCTTAGCCCCCCTGGGGCAGGTAAACACCATATATTTT
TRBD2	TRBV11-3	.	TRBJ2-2	CASSSLAGVATGELFF	TGTGCCAGCAGCAGTTTAGCGGGAGTAGCCACCGGGGAGCTGTTTTTT
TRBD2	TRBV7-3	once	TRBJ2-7	CASSLFSRTSGSHEQYF	TGTGCCAGCAGCTTATTCTCCCGGACTAGCGGGAGCCACGAGCAGTACTTC
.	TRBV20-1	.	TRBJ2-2	CSVHRNTGELFF	TGCAGTGTTCACCGAAACACCGGGGAGCTGTTTTTT
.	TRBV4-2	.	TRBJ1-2	CASSQDYGAGANYGYTF	TGTGCCAGCAGCCAAGATTACGGGGCTGGGGCTAACTATGGCTACACCTTC
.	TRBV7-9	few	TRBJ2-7	CASSPTQAYEQYF	TGTGCCAGCAGCCCGACGCAAGCCTACGAGCAGTACTTC
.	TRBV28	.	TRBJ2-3	CASSLGRDRLTSRASTDTQYF	TGTGCCAGCAGTTTAGGGAGGGACAGACTAACGTCTCGGGCGAGCACAGATACGCAGTATTTT
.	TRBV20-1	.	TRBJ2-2	CSASLANTGELFF	TGCAGTGCGTCGCTCGCGAACACCGGGGAGCTGTTTTTT
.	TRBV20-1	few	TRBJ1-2	CSARDQVGYGYTF	TGCAGTGCTAGAGATCAGGTCGGCTATGGCTACACCTTC
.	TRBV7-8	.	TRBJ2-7	CASSLWGSGSYEQYF	TGTGCCAGCAGCTTGTGGGGCAGCGGCTCCTACGAGCAGTACTTC